These 5 T cell receptor beta chains were all obtained from the same sample, sequenced in a study of cytomegalovirus exposure and HLA in healthy donors. The PCR had 60 Vbeta and 13 Jbeta primers. Some clones are missing from TCRdb's copy, which holds only in-frame ones; the method was immunoSEQ multiplex PCR. The sample holds approximately 220,000 clones, over 65% seen once. The source material was PBMCs. The receptors here all came from a man between 18 and 35 years old in good health and CMV-seronegative.

V usage is TRBV19 and J usage is TRBJ1-3; TRBD1 agrees at 11 bases. V was clipped by 5 bases and J by 2 bases; unmatched bases: 2. Looked up from germline, CDR1 is LNHDA and CDR2 is SQIVND (reference sequence). The length of the CDR3 is 15 residues. In DNA form, the CDR3 reads TGTGCCAGTAGTGGACAGGGGGCCCCTGGAAACACCATATATTTT. Its translation is CASSGQGAPGNTIYF.

DNA for the CDR3: TGTGCCAGCGGCCGGAAGAGGGGGAGTAGCAATCAGCCCCAGCATTTT. It codes for CASGRKRGSSNQPQHF. This chain links TRBV5-8 with TRBJ1-5; tentatively, D is TRBD1 (6 bases). The CDR3 totals 16 residues. V lost 7 bases and J 0 bases, leaving 17 bases between the germline ends. Germline loops: CDR1 SGHTS, CDR2 YDEGEE.

This chain joins TRBV2 and TRBJ1-2; TRBD1 aligns across 7 bases. Germline-derived CDR1 and CDR2 are SNHLY and FYNNEI. CDR3 length: 12 amino acids. V was pared by 6 bases and J by 4 bases, with 2 bases of the junction left unmatched. Written as DNA, the CDR3 is TGTGCCAGCAGGGGACAGCTCTATGGCTACACCTTC. Translating it yields CASRGQLYGYTF. The variable domain in full, completed from reference TRBV2 and TRBJ1-2, reads EPEVTQTPSHQVTQMGQEVILRCVPISNHLYFYWYRQILGQKVEFLVSFYNNEISEKSEIFDDQFSVERPDGSNFTLKIRSTKLEDSAMYFCASRGQLYGYTFGSGTRLTVV.

This chain links TRBV6-1 with TRBJ2-2; 8 bases agree with TRBD2. V trimming: 0 bases; J trimming: 6 bases; junction bases outside the gene matches: 6. CDR3 length: 16 residues. Per the germline V gene, CDR1 is MNHNS and CDR2 is SASEGT. The CDR3 sequence is CASSEAGGEFAGELFF. In DNA form, the CDR3 reads TGTGCCAGCAGTGAAGCCGGGGGGGAATTTGCCGGGGAGCTGTTTTTT.

About this clone: At one of its ends the junction is not consistent with the germline gene, which may arise from a read error. V is TRBV30 and J is TRBJ2-5, with TRBD1 as a possible D gene (5 bases). The CDR3 consists of 13 residues. Germline-derived CDR1 and CDR2 are GTSNPN and SVGIG (reference sequence). CDR3 coding DNA: TGTGCCTGGAGTGTACAGGACGCAGAGACCCGGTACTTC. It codes for CAWSVQDAETRYF.